One sample yielded the 28 T cell receptor beta chains listed below, sequenced in a study of T cell responses to AZD1222 COVID-19 vaccine. The protocol was immunoSEQ multiplex PCR, while the TCRdb copy is restricted to in-frame clones and leaves out a portion. This sample has 250,000 to 300,000 clones, with approximately 94% found just once. The sequencing here drew on peripheral blood, taken 28 days after the second AZD1222 dose. The receptors were sampled from an adult who received the AZD1222 COVID-19 vaccine.

In its sample, this clone was seen once. The chain has TRBV2 and TRBJ2-7; TRBD1 might be the D (5 bases). Germline lookup yields CDR1 SNHLY and CDR2 FYNNEI. The CDR3 is made up of 13 amino acids. Between the trimmed V and J ends, which lost 3 bases and 6 bases, there was a span of 12 bases. CDR3 in amino acids: CASSDRVGGEQYF. The CDR3 bases are TGTGCCAGCAGTGACAGGGTGGGCGGCGAGCAGTACTTC. Variable domain in full (rest from reference TRBV2 and TRBJ2-7): EPEVTQTPSHQVTQMGQEVILRCVPISNHLYFYWYRQILGQKVEFLVSFYNNEISEKSEIFDDQFSVERPDGSNFTLKIRSTKLEDSAMYFCASSDRVGGEQYFGPGTRLTVT.

The rearrangement links TRBV28 to TRBJ1-4, with D possibly being TRBD1 (6 bases). Germline V gene sequence: CDR1 MDHEN, CDR2 SYDVKM. With 6 bases removed from V and 8 bases from J, the gap between germline ends came to 13 bases. This CDR3 comprises 13 residues. The CDR3 sequence is CASSWGREEKLFF. CDR3 nucleotides: TGTGCCAGCAGCTGGGGGCGAGAGGAAAAACTGTTTTTT.

This chain joins TRBV19 and TRBJ2-1; 9 positions agree with TRBD1. Germline CDR1 reads LNHDA; CDR2 reads SQIVND (reference sequence). The J segment lost 7 bases and the V segment lost 7 bases, leaving 17 bases of the junction unmatched. This CDR3 region has 17 residues. CDR3 in amino acids: CASTPGQGAGRKNEQFF. In DNA form, the CDR3 reads TGTGCCAGTACCCCGGGACAGGGCGCCGGGCGGAAAAATGAGCAGTTCTTC.

The chain joins TRBV6-6 to TRBJ2-7, with 9 bases identical to TRBD1. J was trimmed by 3 bases and V by 5 bases; bases with no gene match: 2. The length of the CDR3 is 13 residues. From germline, CDR1 is MNHNY and CDR2 SVGAGI (reference sequence). This CDR3 reads CASSRGQGYEQYF. The CDR3 DNA reads TGTGCCAGCAGTCGGGGACAGGGCTACGAGCAGTACTTC.

This chain connects TRBV2 to TRBJ1-1, with D hard to call. The germline V gene has CDR1 SNHLY and CDR2 FYNNEI. With 4 bases removed from V and 7 bases from J, the gap between germline ends came to 7 bases. The CDR3 runs 11 residues. CDR3 bases: TGTGCCAGCAGTGTAGTATATGAAGCTTTCTTT. Encoded protein: CASSVVYEAFF.

This clone is a singleton in its sample. The V and J genes are TRBV10-3 and TRBJ1-4; the D gene is possibly TRBD1 (6 bases). The CDR3 is 14 residues long. Germline lookup yields CDR1 ENHRY and CDR2 SYGVKD. V dropped 5 bases and J dropped 8 bases, with 15 bases sitting between them. The CDR3 reads CAISPAGDGEKLFF. Written as DNA, the CDR3 is TGTGCCATCAGTCCGGCAGGGGATGGCGAAAAACTGTTTTTT.

This chain links TRBV4-1 with TRBJ2-1, with 10 bases identical to TRBD1. CDR3 length equals 19 residues. Germline-derived CDR1 and CDR2 are MGHRA and YSYEKL. With 0 bases clipped from V and 4 bases from J, the junction kept 12 bases outside the gene matches. DNA for the CDR3: TGCGCCAGCAGCCAAGAATGGACAGGGGGTCATCAAGTTTACAATGAGCAGTTCTTC. Its translation is CASSQEWTGGHQVYNEQFF.

The chain employs TRBV18 and TRBJ2-7, with D unclear. The CDR3 sequence is 14 residues long. Trimming stripped 2 bases from V and 3 bases from J, with 11 bases between. Per germline, CDR1 KGHSH and CDR2 LQKENI. The CDR3 loop reads CASSPAYQNYEQYF. The CDR3 DNA reads as TGTGCCAGCTCACCAGCTTACCAAAACTACGAGCAGTACTTC.

The chain combines TRBV13 with TRBJ1-2, with a weak D call TRBD1 (6 bases). The CDR3 consists of 19 residues. Trimming pared 4 bases from V and 3 bases from J, leaving 27 bases between. Looked up from germline, CDR1 is PRHDT and CDR2 is FYEKMQ (reference sequence). The CDR3 DNA is TGTGCCAGCAGCTCCCCACCGGGACAAGGGTCCAGGGTGGACTATGGCTACACCTTC. Translation gives CASSSPPGQGSRVDYGYTF.

V and J are TRBV3-1 (or the pseudogene TRBV3-2) and TRBJ1-4, with D maybe TRBD1 (5 bases). This CDR3 spans 16 amino acids. The V gene lost 0 bases and the J gene lost 2 bases, with 10 bases spanning the gap. Germline V gene data show CDR1 as LGHDT and CDR2 as YNNKEL (reference sequence). CDR3 sequence: CASSQDPGGTNEKLFF. CDR3 bases: TGTGCCAGCAGCCAAGATCCGGGGGGGACTAATGAAAAACTGTTTTTT.

The CDR3 DNA is TGTGCCAGCAGCCATCTAGCCGATGGCTACACCTTC. Its protein is CASSHLADGYTF. V is TRBV3-1 (or the pseudogene TRBV3-2) and J is TRBJ1-2; D is undetermined. The V gene lost 3 bases and the J gene lost 6 bases, with 8 bases spanning the gap. Germline V gene sequence: CDR1 LGHDT, CDR2 YNNKEL (reference sequence). The CDR3 consists of 12 residues.

The rearrangement uses TRBV6-5 and TRBJ1-2, with unresolved D. The V end was cut by 5 bases, the J end by 4 bases, with 11 bases between. This CDR3 spans 13 amino acids. The germline V gene encodes CDR1 MNHEY and CDR2 SVGAGI. CDR3 sequence: CASSPPGFYGYTF. The CDR3 DNA reads as TGTGCCAGCAGTCCGCCGGGGTTCTATGGCTACACCTTC.

This chain uses TRBV6-5 with TRBJ1-5; 8 nucleotides match TRBD1. V shed 7 bases and J 1 base; nucleotides not matched to a gene: 6. Looked up from germline, CDR1 is MNHEY and CDR2 is SVGAGI. The CDR3 contains 15 residues. The CDR3 loop is CASTKTGESNQPQHF. The CDR3 DNA is TGTGCCAGCACCAAGACAGGGGAGAGCAATCAGCCCCAGCATTTT.

The J gene is TRBJ2-1, the V gene TRBV10-3; the D gene is possibly TRBD1 (6 bases). This CDR3 contains 14 residues. The V end was cut by 6 bases, the J end by 0 bases, with 9 bases between. The germline V gene encodes CDR1 ENHRY and CDR2 SYGVKD. For the CDR3, the DNA is TGTGCCATCAGGGCGGACAGCTCCTACAATGAGCAGTTCTTC. This codes for CAIRADSSYNEQFF.

As to this clone: Other DNA sequences in the sample encode the same CDR3. This rearrangement joins TRBV7-9 to TRBJ2-5; TRBD1 matches at 10 bases. V shed 5 bases and J 4 bases; nucleotides not matched to a gene: 4. CDR1 and CDR2 from the germline V gene are SEHNR and FQNEAQ (reference sequence). There are 14 residues in the CDR3. CDR3 residues: CASSPGQGGETQYF. The CDR3 DNA reads TGTGCCAGCAGCCCTGGACAGGGGGGAGAGACCCAGTACTTC. The whole variable domain, filled in from reference TRBV7-9 and TRBJ2-5, reads DTGVSQNPRHKITKRGQNVTFRCDPISEHNRLYWYRQTLGQGPEFLTYFQNEAQLEKSRLLSDRFSAERPKGSFSTLEIQRTEQGDSAMYLCASSPGQGGETQYFGPGTRLLVL.

A word on this clone: Sequence at one end of the junction differs from germline and may be a read error. This sequence joins TRBV7-7 and TRBJ2-1, with D tentatively TRBD1 (6 bases). Germline values: CDR1 SSHAT, CDR2 FNYEAQ (reference sequence). The CDR3 totals 13 residues. The DNA of the CDR3 is TGTGCTAGCAGCTTAGACAGGAACAATGAGCAGTTCTTC. It codes for CASSLDRNNEQFF.

The sample holds one count of this clone. The CDR3 DNA reads as TGCGCCAGCAGCTCCGGACTAGCGGGAGGGCTGACCTACGAGCAGTACTTC. Its protein product is CASSSGLAGGLTYEQYF. The V call is TRBV5-1, the J call TRBJ2-7; 15 positions agree with TRBD2. The CDR3 runs to 17 residues. Germline V CDR1 and CDR2: SGHRS, YFSETQ. Trimming cost V 3 bases and J 2 bases; bases outside gene matches: 6.

The chain links TRBV4-1 to TRBJ2-1; 8 bases match TRBD2. Germline V CDR1 and CDR2: MGHRA, YSYEKL. CDR3 size: 17 residues. Trimming cost V 0 bases and J 7 bases; bases outside gene matches: 11. Here the CDR3 DNA reads TGCGCCAGCAGCCAAGATACCGGTAGCGGGACTTTAAATGAGCAGTTCTTC. Its translation is CASSQDTGSGTLNEQFF.

The chain uses TRBV5-1 and TRBJ1-3, with D unresolved. Germline loops: CDR1 SGHRS, CDR2 YFSETQ. Trimming removed 0 bases at V and 4 bases at J, with 8 bases between. The CDR3 runs to 14 residues. The CDR3 sequence: CASSLAGEGNTIYF. CDR3 DNA sequence: TGCGCCAGCAGCTTGGCCGGGGAGGGAAACACCATATATTTT.

The chain uses TRBV5-4 and TRBJ1-2, with a weak D call TRBD1 (5 bases). V was trimmed by 4 bases and J by 7 bases, leaving 14 bases between them. The CDR3 runs to 13 residues. Germline CDR1 and CDR2: SGHNT and YYREEE (reference sequence). CDR3 in DNA: TGTGCCAGCAGCCGGTCGGGGGGGTTTGGCTACACCTTC. The encoded protein is CASSRSGGFGYTF.

The rearrangement joins TRBV28 to TRBJ1-5; no clear D. Germline V lookup: CDR1 MDHEN, CDR2 SYDVKM. The V end was cut by 7 bases, the J end by 1 base, with 5 bases between. This CDR3 is 12 amino acids long. Here the CDR3 DNA reads TGTGCCAGCACAGAAAGCAATCAGCCCCAGCATTTT. Protein product: CASTESNQPQHF.

The rearrangement joins TRBV28 to TRBJ2-7; no definite D call. The V gene's germline CDR1 is MDHEN and CDR2 SYDVKM. V was clipped by 5 bases and J by 3 bases, with 5 bases between them. The CDR3 runs to 11 residues. CDR3 bases: TGTGCCAGCAGTCTTAACTACGAGCAGTACTTC. This sequence encodes CASSLNYEQYF.

The chain combines TRBV5-1 with TRBJ1-2, with TRBD1 matching 8 bases. Germline-derived CDR1 and CDR2 are SGHRS and YFSETQ. This CDR3 is built from 12 residues. The ends lost 7 bases at V and 2 bases at J; junction bases unmatched: 1. CDR3 nucleotide sequence: TGCGCCAGCGGACAGGGCAACTATGGCTACACCTTC. This encodes CASGQGNYGYTF.

The genes are TRBV3-1 (or the pseudogene TRBV3-2) and TRBJ1-1, with D hard to call. Trimming left V 1 base short and J 3 bases short, with 6 bases between. Germline assignment: CDR1 LGHDT and CDR2 YNNKEL (reference sequence). The CDR3 covers 13 residues. The CDR3 region is CASSQVMDTEAFF. Here the CDR3 DNA reads TGTGCCAGCAGCCAAGTGATGGACACTGAAGCTTTCTTT.

The rearrangement joins TRBV20-1 to TRBJ1-5, with D maybe TRBD1 (6 bases). The CDR3 consists of 14 residues. Trimming took off 3 bases at V and 6 bases at J, with 15 bases between the two ends. Germline V lookup: CDR1 DFQATT, CDR2 SNEGSKA (reference sequence). The CDR3 loop reads CSASRGSATQPQHF. Written as DNA, the CDR3 is TGCAGTGCTAGTAGGGGGAGCGCGACTCAGCCCCAGCATTTT.

The chain uses TRBV5-4 and TRBJ2-1; 7 bases match TRBD2. This CDR3 contains 14 residues. The V and J ends lost 1 base and 7 bases, in that order; junction bases with no gene match: 5. CDR1 and CDR2 (germline): SGHNT, YYREEE (reference sequence). The DNA for the CDR3 is TGTGCCAGCAGCTTGCTGGCGGGAGTAAATGAGCAGTTCTTC. Protein sequence: CASSLLAGVNEQFF.

The chain couples TRBV25-1 to TRBJ2-3; D not certain. Per germline, CDR1 MGHDK and CDR2 SYGVNS. V was pared by 2 bases and J by 8 bases, with 14 bases between. The CDR3 has 14 amino acids. The CDR3 DNA reads as TGTGCCAGCAGTGAAAGTTGGTTAGCACCTACGCAGTATTTT. Residues: CASSESWLAPTQYF.

The chain recombines TRBV19 with TRBJ2-7, with 8 bases matching TRBD2. Germline loops: CDR1 LNHDA, CDR2 SQIVND (reference sequence). This CDR3 contains 15 residues. V trimming: 3 bases; J trimming: 2 bases; junction bases outside the gene matches: 6. CDR3 nucleotide sequence: TGTGCCAGTAGTATTCTGGCGGGGGGCCCCTACGAGCAGTACTTC. Translated, it gives CASSILAGGPYEQYF.